Presented here are 25 T cell receptor beta chains from one specimen sequenced in a study of T cells after yellow fever vaccination. TCRdb passed the 5' RACE reads through MiXCR, listing each CDR3 protein once. Among 300,000 or so distinct CDR3 sequences, over 10% were seen once, and the ten largest hold roughly 0.5%. The sample consisted of CD4+ T cells sorted from PBMCs, taken 45 days after the yellow fever booster vaccination. Receptors were obtained from a man aged 25-45 years who received the YFV17D yellow fever vaccine.

This clonotype was counted only a few times. The CDR3 bases are TGTGCCAGCTCACCACAGGGTACTCGGACTAACTATGGCTACACCTTC. It translates to CASSPQGTRTNYGYTF. This chain connects TRBV18 to TRBJ1-2; D unresolved. This CDR3 is 16 amino acids long. V was trimmed by 1 base and J by 0 bases, leaving 12 bases between them. The V gene's germline CDR1 is KGHSH and CDR2 LQKENI.

The chain has TRBV4-3 and TRBJ1-5, with 9 bases identical to TRBD1. In germline, CDR1 is LGHNA, CDR2 YSLEER. This CDR3 is 18 amino acids long. With 0 bases clipped from V and 4 bases from J, the junction kept 10 bases outside the gene matches. The CDR3 bases are TGCGCCAGCAGCCAAGACCTACCCGGGACAGGGAATAATCAGCCCCAGCATTTT. It yields the protein CASSQDLPGTGNNQPQHF.

This chain connects TRBV20-1 to TRBJ1-5; 7 nucleotides line up with TRBD1. This CDR3 comprises 15 residues. CDR1 is DFQATT and CDR2 is SNEGSKA in the germline V gene (reference sequence). Trimming took 2 bases from V and 3 from J; bases not matched to a gene: 7. This CDR3 reads CSARPGRGANQPQHF. For the CDR3, the DNA is TGCAGTGCTAGACCAGGCAGGGGGGCCAATCAGCCCCAGCATTTT.

V is TRBV20-1 and J is TRBJ2-5; 10 nucleotides align to TRBD2. The CDR3 sequence is 16 residues long. Per germline, CDR1 DFQATT and CDR2 SNEGSKA (reference sequence). The junction had 9 bases not matched to a gene; V was cut back by 0 bases and J by 5 bases. CDR3 protein: CSAREGLAGEIETQYF. DNA of the CDR3: TGCAGTGCTAGAGAGGGTCTAGCGGGAGAAATCGAGACCCAGTACTTC.

This clonotype came up a few times. This chain joins TRBV6-5 and TRBJ2-4; D tentatively reads TRBD1 or TRBD2 (5 bases each). Germline CDR1 and CDR2: MNHEY and SVGAGI. Trimming removed 0 bases from V and 8 bases from J, with 14 bases in between. CDR3 length equals 15 residues. The CDR3 DNA sequence: TGTGCCAGCAGTTACTCGTCCATCGGGGCAGACATTCAGTACTTC. Translated, it gives CASSYSSIGADIQYF.

The chain employs TRBV20-1 and TRBJ2-7; 8 bases line up with TRBD2. Germline V gene sequence: CDR1 DFQATT, CDR2 SNEGSKA (reference sequence). Trimming cost V 6 bases and J 6 bases; bases outside gene matches: 10. The CDR3 covers 13 residues. This chain's CDR3 is CSAYGTSRTEQYF. In DNA form, the CDR3 reads TGCAGTGCCTACGGGACTAGTCGGACCGAGCAGTACTTC.

This clonotype was recorded a few times. The gene calls are TRBV21-1 and TRBJ2-6; TRBD1 is taken as the D call from the table, unchecked against the DNA. TRBV21-1 is deemed a pseudogene. The CDR3 sequence is 16 residues long. The chain's CDR3 is CASAGQGACGANVLTF. As DNA, the CDR3 is TGTGCCAGCGCGGGACAGGGGGCCTGTGGGGCCAACGTCCTGACTTTC.

This clonotype has ten or more counts. The chain carries TRBV27 and TRBJ2-2, with no clear D. Trimming took off 3 bases at V and 6 bases at J, with 8 bases between the two ends. Per the germline V gene, CDR1 is MNHEY and CDR2 is SMNVEV (reference sequence). CDR3 length: 13 amino acids. In nucleotides, the CDR3 is TGTGCCAGCAGTTTTGTGAGAGCCGGGGAGCTGTTTTTT. It specifies CASSFVRAGELFF.

The chain joins TRBV20-1 to TRBJ2-6; no definite D call. This CDR3 spans 15 amino acids. Germline V gene sequence: CDR1 DFQATT, CDR2 SNEGSKA (reference sequence). V lost 0 bases and J lost 0, with 6 bases in between. CDR3 in amino acids: CSARDQTSGANVLTF. The CDR3 DNA sequence: TGCAGTGCTAGAGATCAGACCTCTGGGGCCAACGTCCTGACTTTC.

This clonotype was found a few times. J is TRBJ2-4 and V is TRBV5-5; 9 bases align to TRBD1. This CDR3 has 14 amino acids. CDR1 SGHKS and CDR2 YYEKEE come from the germline V gene (reference sequence). The V gene end was trimmed by 5 bases and the J gene end by 5 bases; junction bases not matched to a gene: 5. The CDR3 protein is CASSHGTGQNIQYF. The DNA for the CDR3 is TGTGCCAGCAGTCACGGGACAGGGCAAAACATTCAGTACTTC.

The rearrangement uses TRBV7-2 and TRBJ1-2; possible D gene TRBD1, 6 bases. Germline lookup yields CDR1 SGHTA and CDR2 FQGNSA. V was pared by 4 bases and J by 8 bases, with 14 bases between. The CDR3 is made up of 13 amino acids. The CDR3 DNA sequence: TGTGCCAGCAGCTCCCAAGGAGGGGGAGGCTACACCTTC. Its protein is CASSSQGGGGYTF.

There are a few counts of this clonotype. CDR3 amino acids: CASSLVTSGNEQFF. The CDR3 DNA follows: TGCGCCAGCAGCTTGGTCACTAGCGGAAATGAGCAGTTCTTC. V gene TRBV5-1 combines with J gene TRBJ2-1; 8 nucleotides align to TRBD2. Germline CDR1 SGHRS, CDR2 YFSETQ. This CDR3 has 14 amino acids. V was pared by 0 bases and J by 7 bases, with 3 bases of the junction left unmatched.

This clonotype was counted ten times or more. This chain links TRBV10-3 with TRBJ1-4; maybe TRBD1 (6 bases). CDR1 is ENHRY, CDR2 SYGVKD, per germline. The ends were cut back, 6 bases at V and 1 base at J, with 9 bases in the middle. This CDR3 has 14 amino acids. The CDR3 spells CAIRDSLTNEKLFF. CDR3 in DNA: TGTGCCATCAGGGACAGTTTAACTAATGAAAAACTGTTTTTT.

This clonotype was seen more than once but under ten times. V is TRBV20-1 and J is TRBJ2-7; D is ambiguous. Germline CDR1 is DFQATT and CDR2 is SNEGSKA (reference sequence). V was pared by 2 bases and J by 7 bases, with 9 bases between. The CDR3 totals 11 residues. CDR3 sequence: CSARRNTEQYF. Here the CDR3 DNA reads TGCAGTGCTAGACGGAACACAGAGCAGTACTTC.

CDR3 sequence reads: CASSDRGLPYEQYF. CDR3 coding DNA: TGCGCCAGCAGCGACAGGGGGCTCCCCTACGAGCAGTACTTC. This chain connects TRBV5-1 to TRBJ2-7; TRBD1 agrees at 10 bases. The germline V gene has CDR1 SGHRS and CDR2 YFSETQ. Losses at the gene ends were 4 bases for V and 2 bases for J; bases not matched to a gene: 3. CDR3 length: 14 amino acids.

The chain employs TRBV7-9 and TRBJ2-3; TRBD1 is a possible D gene (7 bases). Germline V gene lookup returns CDR1 SEHNR and CDR2 FQNEAQ (reference sequence). The V and J ends lost 5 bases and 10 bases respectively, with 16 bases between them. The CDR3 is 13 residues long. CDR3 nucleotides: TGTGCCAGCAGCCAGGGGGAGGACCGCCCGCAGTATTTT. It is translated as CASSQGEDRPQYF.

The chain uses TRBV4-1 and TRBJ2-4, with TRBD1 as a possible D gene (5 bases). V lost 0 bases to trimming and J lost 1 base, with 25 bases between them. CDR1 MGHRA and CDR2 YSYEKL come from the germline V gene. The CDR3 sequence is 21 residues long. DNA of the CDR3: TGCGCCAGCAGCCAAGAAGTAACAGGTTGGAAAGGTGTGAGGGCCAAAAACATTCAGTACTTC. It yields the protein CASSQEVTGWKGVRAKNIQYF.

This clonotype was detected ten times or more. The chain joins TRBV5-1 to TRBJ2-1; possible D gene TRBD2, 6 bases. Germline V CDR1 and CDR2: SGHRS, YFSETQ. V was clipped by 5 bases and J by 0 bases, with 18 bases between them. This CDR3 is 17 amino acids long. The CDR3 DNA reads as TGCGCCAGCAGGACTGAGGTAGCGGAGAGCTCCTACAATGAGCAGTTCTTC. This codes for CASRTEVAESSYNEQFF.

The rearrangement links TRBV5-6 to TRBJ2-1, with no clear D. Trimming stripped 3 bases from V and 3 bases from J, with 4 bases between. CDR3 length: 12 amino acids. Germline CDR1 reads SGHDT; CDR2 reads YYEEEE. As DNA, the CDR3 is TGTGCCAGCAGCTGGAACTACAATGAGCAGTTCTTC. Residues: CASSWNYNEQFF. The whole variable domain, filled in from reference TRBV5-6 and TRBJ2-1, reads DAGVTQSPTHLIKTRGQQVTLRCSPKSGHDTVSWYQQALGQGPQFIFQYYEEEERQRGNFPDRFSGHQFPNYSSELNVNALLLGDSALYLCASSWNYNEQFFGPGTRLTVL.

This chain connects TRBV6-2 or TRBV6-3 to TRBJ2-1; 8 bases line up with TRBD2. V shed 5 bases, J shed 4 bases, and the junction held 25 bases outside the gene matches. The CDR3 covers 21 residues. Germline V gives CDR1 MNHEY, CDR2 SVGEGT. The CDR3 sequence is CASSPSHRPSGWRERYNEQFF. The CDR3 coding sequence is TGTGCCAGCAGTCCCAGTCATCGGCCTAGCGGGTGGCGGGAAAGGTACAATGAGCAGTTCTTC.

This clonotype turned up a few times. The chain recombines TRBV10-3 with TRBJ2-1; a possible D gene is TRBD2 (5 bases). The CDR3 runs 14 residues. From germline, CDR1 is ENHRY and CDR2 SYGVKD. Trimming left V 10 bases short and J 7 bases short, with 20 bases between. DNA of the CDR3: TGTGCCACAACCCCGCGGACTCAGAAGAATGAGCAGTTCTTC. It yields the protein CATTPRTQKNEQFF.

This clonotype has only a few counts. The J gene is TRBJ2-1, the V gene TRBV24-1; either TRBD1 or TRBD2 may fit D (5 bases each). Trimming left V 4 bases short and J 9 bases short, with 18 bases between. The CDR3 spans 15 residues. Germline values: CDR1 KGHDR, CDR2 SFDVKD. CDR3 in DNA: TGTGCCACCAGTGAGCCCGGGCAGGGAGTTAGTGAGCAGTTCTTC. This encodes CATSEPGQGVSEQFF.

This clonotype was seen more than once but under ten times. The chain recombines TRBV5-6 with TRBJ2-2; D ambiguous. V was cut by 4 bases and J by 0 bases, with 13 bases left in between. The germline V gene has CDR1 SGHDT and CDR2 YYEEEE. The CDR3 is 16 residues long. The CDR3 loop is CASSKVSRTNTGELFF. In nucleotides, the CDR3 is TGTGCCAGCAGCAAAGTTAGCCGAACGAACACCGGGGAGCTGTTTTTT.

The CDR3 spells CASTRDRIYEQYF. Written as DNA, the CDR3 is TGTGCCAGCACCAGGGACAGAATCTACGAGCAGTACTTC. The chain links TRBV12-3 or TRBV12-4 to TRBJ2-7; TRBD1 matches 7 bases. This CDR3 spans 13 amino acids. The J segment lost 3 bases and the V segment lost 7 bases, leaving 6 bases of the junction unmatched.

The chain uses TRBV19 and TRBJ2-1, with TRBD2 matching 7 bases. Per the germline V gene, CDR1 is LNHDA and CDR2 is SQIVND (reference sequence). The CDR3 is 16 amino acids. The J segment lost 7 bases and the V segment lost 4 bases, leaving 13 bases of the junction unmatched. The CDR3: CASSTAMPGGNNEQFF. CDR3 nucleotides: TGTGCCAGTAGTACGGCCATGCCGGGAGGAAATAATGAGCAGTTCTTC. The entire variable domain, with the rest obtained from reference TRBV19 and TRBJ2-1, is as follows: DGGITQSPKYLFRKEGQNVTLSCEQNLNHDAMYWYRQDPGQGLRLIYYSQIVNDFQKGDIAEGYSVSREKKESFPLTVTSAQKNPTAFYLCASSTAMPGGNNEQFFGPGTRLTVL.